This T cell receptor (beta chain) was captured in a study of cytomegalovirus exposure and HLA in healthy donors (dated by TCRdb to 2016 to 2017). Background for the entire study: The 650 to 750 repertoires of the first cohort and the approximately 110 validation repertoires were produced on the same platform, according to a later analysis. The aim of the study was to test whether cataloging public T cell receptors could identify signatures of past pathogen exposure. In addition to the first cohort of around 670 subjects, a separate validation cohort of approximately 120 different subjects was used. To predict cytomegalovirus infection status, the study brought together high-throughput TCR immunosequencing, statistical association of individual TCRs with disease status, and machine learning. Overall results and qualifications from the work: The classifier was reported to diagnose cytomegalovirus status with high specificity and sensitivity in both the original cohort and the validation cohort. A total of roughly 160 TCR beta chains were listed by the study as associated with cytomegalovirus. The authors suggested that the approach could potentially be extended to other disease states and immunological phenotypes. A later analysis had no HLA typing for the validation cohort, so co-occurrence there was scored across all 110 or so repertoires. Across donors, most TCR sequences were observed very rarely, whereas some public TCRs were present in many individuals. In a later analysis, TCRs clustered in the first cohort were found to also tend to co-occur in the 120 validation repertoires, with 94% of cluster scores above 0. In vitro tests confirmed that three of the cytomegalovirus-associated TCR beta chains recognize cytomegalovirus antigens.

Library method: the immunoSEQ multiplex PCR assay. Per the original workflow: To diagnose cytomegalovirus status from the catalog of TCR beta chain sequences, a statistical classification framework was built. TCRdb obtained this table from immuneACCESS and retained in-frame rearrangements with V and J assigned. These tables miss some clones; where compared with another copy, unresolved V genes account for less than half of the shortfall, and the remainder is unexplained. From that table come the V and J calls and clone size; the DNA was used to work out D and trimming. Within this sample are 65,000 or so clones, with roughly 94% of them counted one time only. 1% to 1.5% of the sample is held by the ten biggest clonotypes. Relative to germline, V is 1 base shorter and J is 1 base shorter, with 7 bases between their ends. According to the germline V gene, CDR1 reads MGHRA and CDR2 reads YSYEKL. From its cysteine to its phenylalanine, the CDR3 spans 14 amino acids. Just CDR3 DNA is preserved here, 42 bases in frame from base 1.

On this clone: Its antigen specificity is not known. No base qualities exist here, and no much larger clone lies one base off it.

Separate from the approximately 670-subject first cohort, the validation cohort of some 130 subjects was the group to which the donors belonged. The receptor chain draws on TRBV4-1 and TRBJ1-1; no D segment can be confidently identified. The sequence derives from a woman aged 18-30 years in good health and CMV-seronegative. Sequenced sample: PBMCs. In nucleotide form, the sequence is TGCGCCAGCAGCCAAGCGCAGGCGAACACTGAAGCTTTCTTT. This translates into CASSQAQANTEAFF.